This is a list of T cell receptor beta chains from one sample in a study of molecular identifiers for immune sequencing clone quantification. TCRdb called the PCR reads again in MiXCR, with one record for every CDR3 protein. The sample contains approximately 680,000 distinct CDR3 sequences, 25% of which appear only once. The sequenced sample was naive CD8+ T cells from blood, with Jurkat cell RNA spiked in. These receptors came from a human donor in good health. Some libraries in this study had Jurkat cell RNA spiked in. Both conserved end residues are part of each CDR3. Rows give clone size only sometimes, using once, few, many, or a class for an expanded clone.

cdr3_aa	j_call	v_call	clone_size
CASSIGTDGEQYF	TRBJ2-7	TRBV7-6	many
CASSGNGTYEQYF	TRBJ2-7	TRBV12-3/TRBV12-4	-
CASSQEDRVTDTQYF	TRBJ2-3	TRBV4-1	many
CASSQVGQGNEQFF	TRBJ2-1	TRBV4-3	few
CASSQDSGGQTTYEQYF	TRBJ2-7	TRBV4-3	few
CARELQQRITDTQYF	TRBJ2-3	TRBV27	-
CASSQDRAAGNTEAFF	TRBJ1-1	TRBV3-1	-
CASSPWGTENSPLHF	TRBJ1-6	TRBV4-1	-
CAINSASAEPYF	TRBJ2-7	TRBV10-3	-
CAGSLGTKETQYF	TRBJ2-5	TRBV12-3/TRBV12-4	few
CASRDGTSGYEQYF	TRBJ2-7	TRBV27	-
CATSGFEQYF	TRBJ2-7	TRBV6-1	many
CSVDPDAGNTIYF	TRBJ1-3	TRBV29-1	many
CASSFLQGQPQHF	TRBJ1-5	TRBV6-5	-
CASSAGLAGVVSTDTQYF	TRBJ2-3	TRBV9	few
CAWSVPRGPYEQYF	TRBJ2-7	TRBV30	few
CASSYAAKNIQYF	TRBJ2-4	TRBV6-2/TRBV6-3	many
CASKGPVKETQYF	TRBJ2-5	TRBV12-3/TRBV12-4	-
CSASGLSTEAFF	TRBJ1-1	TRBV20-1	-
CASSLGPGGIHEQYF	TRBJ2-7	TRBV27	-
CASTQEGAWNSPLHF	TRBJ1-6	TRBV27	few
CASSQDRSLNTEAFF	TRBJ1-1	TRBV4-3	many